A selection of T cell receptor beta chains follows, all from one sample in a study of shared clonotypes between healthy human individuals. TCRdb keeps only in-frame clones here, not all; method: immunoSEQ multiplex PCR. The table shows fewer than 700,000 clones, with roughly 96% occurring only once. Sequencing input: naive CD8+ T cells sorted from blood. The receptors were gathered from a woman in her 30s in good health. Both conserved end residues are part of each CDR3. D genes are given only for firm matches. Part of the rows lack a size; the others show once, few, many or a class for expanded clones.

v_call: TRBV4-1; clone_size: NA; d_call: NA; j_call: TRBJ1-1; cdr3_nt: TGCGCCAGCAGCCAAGTGGGAAACGGCCACGGGGCTTTCTTT; cdr3_aa: CASSQVGNGHGAFF
v_call: TRBV19; clone_size: NA; d_call: TRBD2; j_call: TRBJ2-7; cdr3_nt: TGTGCCAGTAGTATAGACGGGACTAGCAGGTACTACGAGCAGTACTTC; cdr3_aa: CASSIDGTSRYYEQYF
v_call: TRBV20-1; clone_size: NA; d_call: NA; j_call: TRBJ2-1; cdr3_nt: TGCAGTGCTGACCCGGGAGCCGAGCAGTTCTTC; cdr3_aa: CSADPGAEQFF
v_call: TRBV4-1; clone_size: NA; d_call: TRBD2; j_call: TRBJ2-7; cdr3_nt: TGCGCCAGCAGCCAGGGGACTAGTAGACCCTACGAGCAGTACTTC; cdr3_aa: CASSQGTSRPYEQYF
v_call: TRBV6-5; clone_size: NA; d_call: NA; j_call: TRBJ2-7; cdr3_nt: TGTGCCAGCAGTTACGCGGAGTCCCCCTACGAGCAGTACTTC; cdr3_aa: CASSYAESPYEQYF
v_call: TRBV28; clone_size: NA; d_call: NA; j_call: TRBJ2-7; cdr3_nt: TGTGCCAGCAGTCCACCCCGGGACCACCTCTACGAGCAGTACTTC; cdr3_aa: CASSPPRDHLYEQYF
v_call: TRBV19; clone_size: NA; d_call: NA; j_call: TRBJ1-2; cdr3_nt: TGTGCCAGTAACCTCGACAGCGCGTATGGCTACACCTTC; cdr3_aa: CASNLDSAYGYTF
v_call: TRBV4-2; clone_size: NA; d_call: TRBD2; j_call: TRBJ2-3; cdr3_nt: TGTGCCAGCAGCCAGGAGGGTGGGACTAGCGGGAGGCTCTCGCATACGCAGTATTTT; cdr3_aa: CASSQEGGTSGRLSHTQYF
v_call: TRBV25-1; clone_size: NA; d_call: NA; j_call: TRBJ2-3; cdr3_nt: TGTGCCAGCAGTGAATTCGGAGGCGTCGGCGATACGCAGTATTTT; cdr3_aa: CASSEFGGVGDTQYF
v_call: TRBV7-8; clone_size: NA; d_call: TRBD2; j_call: TRBJ2-1; cdr3_nt: TGTGCCAGCAGCTTACTAGCGGCTAGCTCCTACAATGAGCAGTTCTTC; cdr3_aa: CASSLLAASSYNEQFF
v_call: TRBV10-2; clone_size: NA; d_call: TRBD2; j_call: TRBJ2-7; cdr3_nt: TGCGCCAGCAGTGAGTCGTTGGCGGGAGTTTACGAGCAGTACTTC; cdr3_aa: CASSESLAGVYEQYF
v_call: TRBV5-4; clone_size: NA; d_call: NA; j_call: TRBJ1-6; cdr3_nt: TGTGCCAGCAGCTTCAATCTGGGGTCACCCCTCCACTTT; cdr3_aa: CASSFNLGSPLHF
v_call: TRBV14; clone_size: NA; d_call: NA; j_call: TRBJ2-6; cdr3_nt: TGTGCCAGCAGCCAAGATAGGGTAGGGTCTGGGGCCAACGTCCTGACTTTC; cdr3_aa: CASSQDRVGSGANVLTF
v_call: TRBV7-9; clone_size: NA; d_call: TRBD1; j_call: TRBJ2-7; cdr3_nt: TGTGCCAGCAGCTTAGCCGCCGTGGACAGGGGCTACGAGCAGTACTTC; cdr3_aa: CASSLAAVDRGYEQYF
v_call: TRBV6-1; clone_size: NA; d_call: TRBD1; j_call: TRBJ2-7; cdr3_nt: TGTGCCAGCAACTACAGGGGGGCCGGCGAGCAGTACTTC; cdr3_aa: CASNYRGAGEQYF
v_call: TRBV10-3; clone_size: NA; d_call: TRBD2; j_call: TRBJ2-1; cdr3_nt: TGTGCCATCAGTGTGCCGGTAGCGGGAGGGAGGAATGAGCAGTTCTTC; cdr3_aa: CAISVPVAGGRNEQFF
v_call: TRBV5-1; clone_size: NA; d_call: NA; j_call: TRBJ1-4; cdr3_nt: TGCGCCAGCAGCGATTCAGGGTTGGAGGCAACTAATGAAAAACTGTTTTTT; cdr3_aa: CASSDSGLEATNEKLFF
v_call: TRBV15; clone_size: NA; d_call: TRBD2; j_call: TRBJ2-1; cdr3_nt: TGTGCCACCAGCAGAAGACTAGCGGTGCACAATGAGCAGTTCTTC; cdr3_aa: CATSRRLAVHNEQFF
v_call: TRBV27; clone_size: NA; d_call: NA; j_call: TRBJ1-1; cdr3_nt: TGTGCCAGCAGTTTTGTGGGGGCGGGAACTGAAGCTTTCTTT; cdr3_aa: CASSFVGAGTEAFF
v_call: TRBV7-9; clone_size: once; d_call: NA; j_call: TRBJ1-3; cdr3_nt: TGTGCCAGCAGCTTAGGCTCCCTCTCTGGAAACACCATATATTTT; cdr3_aa: CASSLGSLSGNTIYF
v_call: TRBV9; clone_size: few; d_call: NA; j_call: TRBJ1-5; cdr3_nt: TGTGCCAGCAGCGTAGGAGGGCTTAGCAATCAGCCCCAGCATTTT; cdr3_aa: CASSVGGLSNQPQHF
v_call: TRBV4-1; clone_size: NA; d_call: TRBD2; j_call: TRBJ2-3; cdr3_nt: TGCGCCAGCAGCCAGCCCCCTCTACTAGCGGGACCCACAGATACGCAGTATTTT; cdr3_aa: CASSQPPLLAGPTDTQYF
v_call: TRBV7-8; clone_size: NA; d_call: NA; j_call: TRBJ1-1; cdr3_nt: TGTGCCAGCAGCTCTCCTCCGGGACTTCAAGCTTTCTTT; cdr3_aa: CASSSPPGLQAFF
v_call: TRBV9; clone_size: NA; d_call: NA; j_call: TRBJ1-2; cdr3_nt: TGTGCCAGCAGCGAGGGTGAGGAGGGAACGTATGGCTACACCTTC; cdr3_aa: CASSEGEEGTYGYTF
v_call: TRBV28; clone_size: NA; d_call: TRBD1; j_call: TRBJ1-1; cdr3_nt: TGTGCCACCTCGACCAGGGGGAGCACTGAAGCTTTCTTT; cdr3_aa: CATSTRGSTEAFF
v_call: TRBV11-2; clone_size: once; d_call: NA; j_call: TRBJ2-7; cdr3_nt: TGTGCCAGCAGCTTAGGTGGCGGGATGGGCTACGAGCAGTACTTC; cdr3_aa: CASSLGGGMGYEQYF
v_call: TRBV27; clone_size: NA; d_call: NA; j_call: TRBJ2-7; cdr3_nt: TGTGCCAGCAGATCACCCTACGAGCAGTACTTC; cdr3_aa: CASRSPYEQYF
v_call: TRBV5-4; clone_size: NA; d_call: TRBD1; j_call: TRBJ1-1; cdr3_nt: TGTGCCAGCAGCTTGCCCGGGACAGGGCCCCCGGACACTGAAGCTTTCTTT; cdr3_aa: CASSLPGTGPPDTEAFF
v_call: TRBV11-2; clone_size: NA; d_call: TRBD1; j_call: TRBJ1-1; cdr3_nt: TGTGCCAGCAAAGGACAGGGATCTGAAGCTTTCTTT; cdr3_aa: CASKGQGSEAFF
v_call: TRBV28; clone_size: once; d_call: NA; j_call: TRBJ2-1; cdr3_nt: TGTGCCAGCAGCCCCCCTGCCCCTTCCTACAATGAGCAGTTCTTC; cdr3_aa: CASSPPAPSYNEQFF
v_call: TRBV15; clone_size: NA; d_call: NA; j_call: TRBJ2-2; cdr3_nt: TGTGCCACCAGCCCGAACACCGGGGAGCTGTTTTTT; cdr3_aa: CATSPNTGELFF
v_call: TRBV4-1; clone_size: NA; d_call: NA; j_call: TRBJ2-1; cdr3_nt: TGCGCCAGCAGCCACGGAAGCGGAGAGCAGTTCTTC; cdr3_aa: CASSHGSGEQFF
v_call: TRBV28; clone_size: NA; d_call: TRBD2; j_call: TRBJ2-1; cdr3_nt: TGTGCCAGCTCGTCCGGGACTAGCGGCAGCGGGTTTTTAAATGAGCAGTTCTTC; cdr3_aa: CASSSGTSGSGFLNEQFF
v_call: TRBV6-4; clone_size: NA; d_call: TRBD2; j_call: TRBJ2-1; cdr3_nt: TGTGCCAGCAGTGACTCAGGGACTAGCGGGAGGGCCTCCCCATACTGCAATGAGCAGTTCTTC; cdr3_aa: CASSDSGTSGRASPYCNEQFF
v_call: TRBV9; clone_size: NA; d_call: NA; j_call: TRBJ2-7; cdr3_nt: TGTGCCAGCAGCGTAGCGGAGATGAGCTACGAGCAGTACTTC; cdr3_aa: CASSVAEMSYEQYF
v_call: TRBV2; clone_size: NA; d_call: NA; j_call: TRBJ2-3; cdr3_nt: TGTGCCAGCATGGGGACTTCAGTTAGCACAGATACGCAGTATTTT; cdr3_aa: CASMGTSVSTDTQYF
v_call: TRBV6-1; clone_size: NA; d_call: NA; j_call: TRBJ2-2; cdr3_nt: TGTGCCAGCAGTGGGCGGAACGCCGGGGAGCTGTTTTTT; cdr3_aa: CASSGRNAGELFF
v_call: TRBV27; clone_size: NA; d_call: TRBD2; j_call: TRBJ2-5; cdr3_nt: TGTGCCAGCAGTCCAGGGACTAGCGGAAAGACCCAGTACTTC; cdr3_aa: CASSPGTSGKTQYF
v_call: TRBV6-1; clone_size: NA; d_call: NA; j_call: TRBJ1-5; cdr3_nt: TGTGCCAGCAGTGAACCTGTAGGGCTGCAGCCCCAGCATTTT; cdr3_aa: CASSEPVGLQPQHF
v_call: TRBV7-8; clone_size: NA; d_call: TRBD2; j_call: TRBJ2-1; cdr3_nt: TGTGCCAGCAGCTATCCCCGGGGGACTAGCGGGAGGGAGATACCCTACAATGAGCAGTTCTTC; cdr3_aa: CASSYPRGTSGREIPYNEQFF
v_call: TRBV9; clone_size: NA; d_call: TRBD2; j_call: TRBJ2-3; cdr3_nt: TGTGCCAGCAGCGTAGCCCCAGGACTAGCGGGGTTAGATACGCAGTATTTT; cdr3_aa: CASSVAPGLAGLDTQYF
v_call: TRBV7-9; clone_size: NA; d_call: NA; j_call: TRBJ2-7; cdr3_nt: TGTGCCAGCAGCTTGGGGTCCTACGAGCAGTACTTC; cdr3_aa: CASSLGSYEQYF